The 28 T cell receptor beta chains presented below share a single source sample, sequenced in a study of post-analysis software for immune sequencing data. The study, taken as a whole, reports: With TRBV5-6, TRBV5-1 and TRBV20-1 included, about five TRBV segments were more frequent in patients than in controls.

These receptors' targets are unknown. Presence of unique molecular identifiers characterized the TCR beta cDNA libraries. TCRdb used MiXCR to reprocess the PCR reads, holding one entry per CDR3 protein. This sample yields about 820,000 distinct CDR3 sequences, of which under 70% are seen a single time; roughly 4.4% belongs to the top ten. The specimen sequenced was blood. Receptors were obtained from a girl aged 5 to 17 with multiple sclerosis.

The V gene is TRBV20-1, the J gene TRBJ2-1, with 8 bases matching TRBD1. This CDR3 is built from 15 residues. CDR1 is DFQATT, CDR2 SNEGSKA, per germline (reference sequence). Trimming at V came to 2 bases and at J to 3 bases, leaving 6 bases not matched to a gene. This chain's CDR3 is CSARKQGVVYNEQFF. The CDR3 DNA is TGCAGTGCTAGAAAACAGGGGGTCGTCTACAATGAGCAGTTCTTC.

The V and J genes are TRBV7-9 and TRBJ2-7; 9 bases agree with TRBD1. Losses at the gene ends were 5 bases for V and 2 bases for J; bases not matched to a gene: 7. The CDR3 is 15 amino acids. The germline gives CDR1 SEHNR, CDR2 FQNEAQ (reference sequence). CDR3 bases: TGTGCCAGCAGCCGCTTTGGGGACAGGGCCTACGAGCAGTACTTC. Its translation is CASSRFGDRAYEQYF.

This clonotype was picked up a small number of times. The chain recombines TRBV7-9 with TRBJ1-5; 7 bases are shared with TRBD1. CDR1 and CDR2 (germline): SEHNR, FQNEAQ (reference sequence). With 5 bases clipped from V and 4 bases from J, the junction kept 17 bases outside the gene matches. The CDR3 is 18 residues long. CDR3 bases: TGTGCCAGCAGCCGGTCCGGGACAGCTGAGAACTTGAATCAGCCCCAGCATTTT. Its protein is CASSRSGTAENLNQPQHF. The complete variable domain, with remaining parts taken from reference TRBV7-9 and TRBJ1-5, reads DTGVSQNPRHKITKRGQNVTFRCDPISEHNRLYWYRQTLGQGPEFLTYFQNEAQLEKSRLLSDRFSAERPKGSFSTLEIQRTEQGDSAMYLCASSRSGTAENLNQPQHFGDGTRLSIL.

This clonotype was counted between two and nine times. The rearrangement uses TRBV4-1 and TRBJ2-1; TRBD1 matches 9 bases. V lost 8 bases, J lost 9 bases, and 5 bases stayed unmatched. The CDR3 covers 12 residues. Germline V gene lookup returns CDR1 MGHRA and CDR2 YSYEKL. CDR3 in DNA: TGCGCCAGCGGGGGACAGGGAGGTGAGCAGTTCTTC. This encodes CASGGQGGEQFF.

The chain couples TRBV5-1 to TRBJ2-7, with D unclear. V lost 4 bases and J lost 5, with 10 bases in between. This CDR3 spans 12 amino acids. The germline V gene encodes CDR1 SGHRS and CDR2 YFSETQ. CDR3 nucleotides: TGCGCCAGCAGCCCCCATCGCGACGAGCAGTACTTC. Translating it yields CASSPHRDEQYF.

This clonotype came up many times. This chain links TRBV7-8 with TRBJ2-5; 7 bases are a match to TRBD1. This CDR3 is built from 15 residues. V lost 3 bases, J lost 10 bases, and 14 bases stayed unmatched. CDR1 SGHVS and CDR2 FQNEAQ come from the germline V gene. The CDR3, as DNA: TGTGCCAGCAGCTTCACAGGGGCCCGCGATGTGGACCAGTACTTC. Encoded protein: CASSFTGARDVDQYF. Full variable domain (missing parts from reference TRBV7-8 and TRBJ2-5): GAGVSQSPRYKVAKRGQDVALRCDPISGHVSLFWYQQALGQGPEFLTYFQNEAQLDKSGLPSDRFFAERPEGSVSTLKIQRTQQEDSAVYLCASSFTGARDVDQYFGPGTRLLVL.

This clonotype has ten or more counts. The chain uses TRBV29-1 and TRBJ2-7; D tentatively fits TRBD1 or TRBD2 (5 bases each). Trimming cost V 6 bases and J 3 bases, with 15 bases left between them. The CDR3 length is 13 residues. Per the germline V gene, CDR1 is SQVTM and CDR2 is ANQGSEA. The CDR3 DNA is TGCAGCGTGGCGGGCAGGGCCAACTACGAGCAGTACTTC. This encodes CSVAGRANYEQYF.

The chain joins TRBV24-1 to TRBJ2-3; D gene ambiguous. The V end lost 4 bases, the J end lost 2 bases, and 9 bases lay between the germline ends. Germline V lookup: CDR1 KGHDR, CDR2 SFDVKD. The CDR3 is 14 residues long. The CDR3 coding sequence is TGTGCCACCAGTGACACACTAAACACAGATACGCAGTATTTT. This gives the protein CATSDTLNTDTQYF.

This clonotype was counted between two and nine times. The chain is built from TRBV5-1 and TRBJ2-1; 9 nucleotides align to TRBD2. CDR3 length: 16 residues. J gave up 7 bases and V 3 bases, and 11 bases lay outside the gene matches. Germline V gene data show CDR1 as SGHRS and CDR2 as YFSETQ. The CDR3 is CASSSSVGSGSNEQFF. Written as DNA, the CDR3 is TGCGCCAGCAGCTCGTCGGTGGGTAGCGGGAGTAATGAGCAGTTCTTC.

This clonotype was observed a handful of times. This rearrangement joins TRBV18 to TRBJ2-7; D gene uncertain. This CDR3 has 12 amino acids. CDR1 is KGHSH, CDR2 LQKENI, per germline. The V end was cut by 2 bases, the J end by 2 bases, with 4 bases between. The CDR3 DNA is TGTGCCAGCTCACCAGAGGCCTACGAGCAGTACTTC. Encoded protein: CASSPEAYEQYF.

This clonotype was detected a few times. This chain joins TRBV6-1 and TRBJ1-1; D may be TRBD1 (6 bases). CDR3 size: 13 residues. CDR1 MNHNS and CDR2 SASEGT come from the germline V gene. Trimming shortened V by 9 bases and J by 0 bases, and 11 bases separated the two germline ends. CDR3 in amino acids: CASHRELNTEAFF. The DNA of the CDR3 is TGTGCCAGTCACAGGGAATTGAACACTGAAGCTTTCTTT.

The J gene is TRBJ1-1, the V gene TRBV29-1; D not certain. The CDR3 has 13 amino acids. The V gene lost 4 bases and the J gene lost 0 bases, with 9 bases spanning the gap. Looked up from germline, CDR1 is SQVTM and CDR2 is ANQGSEA. This CDR3 reads CSVGLQLNTEAFF. In DNA form, the CDR3 reads TGCAGCGTTGGCCTCCAGTTGAACACTGAAGCTTTCTTT.

This sequence joins TRBV7-9 and TRBJ2-7; D possibly corresponds to TRBD2 (6 bases). Trimming took 6 bases from V and 2 from J, leaving 20 bases between them. This CDR3 has 16 residues. CDR1 and CDR2 from the germline V gene are SEHNR and FQNEAQ (reference sequence). Here the CDR3 reads CASRSTGVGPPYEQYF. CDR3 nucleotide sequence: TGTGCCAGCAGGTCCACGGGGGTCGGTCCTCCCTACGAGCAGTACTTC.

The rearrangement joins TRBV20-1 to TRBJ2-7; TRBD2 agrees at 10 bases. From germline, CDR1 is DFQATT and CDR2 SNEGSKA (reference sequence). The trim removed 6 bases at V and 1 base at J, leaving 9 bases unmatched. CDR3 length: 15 amino acids. This CDR3 is CSAPPIAGGSYEQYF. CDR3 nucleotide sequence: TGCAGTGCCCCCCCTATAGCGGGAGGTTCCTACGAGCAGTACTTC.

The genes are TRBV27 and TRBJ1-6; D unresolved. The germline CDR1 and CDR2 sequences are MNHEY and SMNVEV (reference sequence). The CDR3 consists of 13 residues. V was shortened by 8 bases and J by 5 bases, with 10 bases between the two germline ends. The CDR3 region has the DNA TGTGCCAGCCGGGGAGGAAATAATTCACCCCTCCACTTT. Translated, it gives CASRGGNNSPLHF.

This clonotype occurred a few times. J is TRBJ2-1 and V is TRBV7-9; D may be TRBD2 (5 bases). Trimming removed 5 bases from V and 6 bases from J, with 14 bases in between. CDR1 SEHNR and CDR2 FQNEAQ come from the germline V gene (reference sequence). CDR3 length: 14 residues. CDR3 protein: CASSALRAGNEQFF. The CDR3 DNA is TGTGCCAGCAGCGCCCTCCGGGCGGGCAATGAGCAGTTCTTC.

The V and J genes are TRBV14 and TRBJ1-2, with D unresolved. The CDR3 is 17 residues long. V was shortened by 2 bases and J by 2 bases, with 18 bases between the two germline ends. The V gene's germline CDR1 is SGHDN and CDR2 FVKESK. CDR3 amino acids: CASSQTPGRTSNYGYTF. The CDR3 region has the DNA TGTGCCAGCAGCCAAACGCCGGGCAGGACCTCAAACTATGGCTACACCTTC.

V is TRBV5-1 and J is TRBJ2-5; 11 bases are a match to TRBD2. In germline, CDR1 is SGHRS, CDR2 YFSETQ. The ends lost 4 bases at V and 5 bases at J; junction bases unmatched: 10. The CDR3 covers 16 residues. CDR3 protein: CASSTVMASGRETQYF. DNA for the CDR3: TGCGCCAGCAGCACAGTCATGGCTAGCGGGAGGGAGACCCAGTACTTC.

The genes are TRBV6-1 and TRBJ2-7; 7 bases map to TRBD1. The end of the DNA aligns better with TRBJ2-5, so the J call may be wrong. Per germline, CDR1 MNHNS and CDR2 SASEGT. CDR3 size: 15 residues. The CDR3 here is CASSEEGRGSETQYF. The CDR3 nucleotides read TGTGCCAGCAGTGAAGAGGGCAGGGGGTCGGAGACCCAGTACTTC.

This clonotype was picked up many times. The V gene is TRBV12-3 or TRBV12-4, the J gene TRBJ2-3; 8 nucleotides align to TRBD2. With V trimmed by 3 bases and J by 6 bases, 5 bases remained unmatched. This CDR3 is built from 14 residues. Here the CDR3 reads CASSFTGGSDTQYF. CDR3 coding DNA: TGTGCCAGCAGTTTTACGGGAGGGAGTGATACGCAGTATTTT.

This chain links TRBV10-3 with TRBJ2-7; TRBD1 might be the D (5 bases). Trimming cost V 3 bases and J 1 base, with 13 bases left between them. The length of the CDR3 is 15 residues. Germline CDR1 is ENHRY and CDR2 is SYGVKD. The DNA of the CDR3 is TGTGCCATCAGTGATACGCAGGGAATTTCCTACGAGCAGTACTTC. Protein sequence: CAISDTQGISYEQYF.

The chain joins TRBV5-1 to TRBJ2-4; D may be TRBD1 or TRBD2 (5 bases each). This CDR3 is 14 amino acids long. Trimming pared 1 base from V and 13 bases from J, leaving 18 bases between. CDR1 and CDR2 (germline): SGHRS, YFSETQ. DNA for the CDR3: TGCGCCAGCAGCTTGCGAGGGGATGGCCACGAACAGTACTTC. As protein: CASSLRGDGHEQYF.

V is TRBV5-1 and J is TRBJ1-1; no reliable D call. CDR3 length equals 15 residues. Trimming cost V 0 bases and J 4 bases, with 13 bases left between them. The V gene's germline CDR1 is SGHRS and CDR2 YFSETQ. As DNA, the CDR3 is TGCGCCAGCAGCTTGGCCGCTGGGGAAGGCACTGAAGCTTTCTTT. Translated: CASSLAAGEGTEAFF.

The V call is TRBV29-1, the J call TRBJ2-3, with D uncertain. The V and J ends lost 7 bases and 4 bases respectively, with 12 bases between them. The CDR3 has 12 residues. The germline CDR1 and CDR2 sequences are SQVTM and ANQGSEA. CDR3 region: CSGRGASDTQYF. The DNA for the CDR3 is TGCAGCGGCCGAGGCGCTTCAGATACGCAGTATTTT.

V gene TRBV6-6 combines with J gene TRBJ2-1; the D is unclear. V was pared by 2 bases and J by 6 bases, with 5 bases between. The CDR3 is 12 amino acids. From germline, CDR1 is MNHNY and CDR2 SVGAGI (reference sequence). The CDR3 spells CASSYASNEQFF. The CDR3 bases are TGTGCCAGCAGTTACGCCTCCAATGAGCAGTTCTTC.

The V and J genes are TRBV6-2 or TRBV6-3 and TRBJ2-7; tentative D call: TRBD1 (5 bases). Trimming cost V 0 bases and J 0 bases, with 15 bases left between them. The CDR3 length is 17 residues. Germline V gene data show CDR1 as MNHEY and CDR2 as SVGEGT. CDR3: CASSYSIDRQTSYEQYF. Written as DNA, the CDR3 is TGTGCCAGCAGTTACTCGATCGACCGACAGACCTCCTACGAGCAGTACTTC.

Only a few counts were recorded for this clonotype. The V call is TRBV7-3, the J call TRBJ2-7; D call uncertain. Germline V CDR1 and CDR2: SGHTA, FQGTGA. Trimming removed 0 bases from V and 3 bases from J, with 12 bases in between. This CDR3 region has 15 residues. This chain's CDR3 is CASSLTFKPVYEQYF. CDR3 in DNA: TGTGCCAGCAGCTTAACGTTTAAACCAGTCTACGAGCAGTACTTC.

This clonotype was observed a handful of times. The chain employs TRBV15 and TRBJ2-5, with 7 bases lining up with TRBD2. Trimming at V came to 3 bases and at J to 11 bases, leaving 18 bases not matched to a gene. The CDR3 consists of 16 residues. The germline gives CDR1 LNHNV, CDR2 YYDKDF (reference sequence). Here the CDR3 DNA reads TGTGCCACCAGCAGGGGTGGGGAGGGCGGATACAATGAGCAGTACTTC. It yields the protein CATSRGGEGGYNEQYF.